These T cell receptor beta chains were read from a single sample in a study of CD4 T cells in relation to SARS-CoV-2 and coronaviruses. Measured with immunoSEQ multiplex PCR; TCRdb has only the in-frame clones, and not every one. The sample contains 35,000 to 40,000 clones, approximately 88% of which appear only once. Sequencing was performed on memory CD4+ T cells from PBMCs. Every receptor here comes from an adult with COVID-19. Each CDR3 is given without its conserved first and last residue.

v_call: TRBV14
j_call: TRBJ2-3
cdr3_aa: ASSLASVGLPSTDTQY

v_call: TRBV2
j_call: TRBJ2-7
cdr3_aa: ASTQVGLAAPEQY

v_call: TRBV7-3
j_call: TRBJ2-5
cdr3_aa: ASSLGAGAPPETQY

v_call: TRBV19
j_call: TRBJ2-7
cdr3_aa: ASSRTVRSYEQY

v_call: TRBV5-8
j_call: TRBJ1-6
cdr3_aa: ASSRHGRTDNSPLH

v_call: TRBV9
j_call: TRBJ2-3
cdr3_aa: ASSAGLAGGRGDTQY

v_call: TRBV3-1/TRBV3-2
j_call: TRBJ1-1
cdr3_aa: ASSPGTVVTEAF

v_call: TRBV24-1
j_call: TRBJ2-3
cdr3_aa: ATSDRTDTQY

v_call: TRBV5-4
j_call: TRBJ2-5
cdr3_aa: ASSFSGLAEETQY

v_call: TRBV5-6
j_call: TRBJ2-2
cdr3_aa: ASSFLRRDTGELF

v_call: TRBV11-2
j_call: TRBJ1-5
cdr3_aa: ASSPGTGGQPQH

v_call: TRBV7-9
j_call: TRBJ1-5
cdr3_aa: ASSSVGDQPQH

v_call: TRBV11-3
j_call: TRBJ1-1
cdr3_aa: ASSFPGGVMNTEAF

v_call: TRBV2
j_call: TRBJ1-2
cdr3_aa: ASRGTGAFGYT

v_call: TRBV2
j_call: TRBJ2-7
cdr3_aa: ASSPPTEEQY

v_call: TRBV6-4
j_call: TRBJ2-6
cdr3_aa: ASSTTSGANVLT

v_call: TRBV6-1
j_call: TRBJ1-3
cdr3_aa: ASSEGSSGNTIY

v_call: TRBV5-4
j_call: TRBJ2-7
cdr3_aa: ASSRESGQLPEQY

v_call: TRBV7-9
j_call: TRBJ1-2
cdr3_aa: ASSFRRQGDYGYT

v_call: TRBV7-2
j_call: TRBJ2-5
cdr3_aa: ASSLRGDQLRKETQY

v_call: TRBV6-5
j_call: TRBJ2-3
cdr3_aa: ASSYRGLSGDTQY

v_call: TRBV6-6
j_call: TRBJ1-1
cdr3_aa: ASSNGQANTEAF

v_call: TRBV5-1
j_call: TRBJ2-5
cdr3_aa: ASSPGEHTETQY

v_call: TRBV28
j_call: TRBJ1-2
cdr3_aa: ASTIRTGPNYGYT

v_call: TRBV19
j_call: TRBJ2-7
cdr3_aa: ASSDPRGFSEQY

v_call: TRBV4-1
j_call: TRBJ2-7
cdr3_aa: ASSHLRTGTGAYEQY

v_call: TRBV4-1
j_call: TRBJ2-7
cdr3_aa: ASSQETGGVGEQY

v_call: TRBV7-2
j_call: TRBJ1-1
cdr3_aa: ASSGTPSYTEAF

v_call: TRBV2
j_call: TRBJ2-7
cdr3_aa: ASSEGGRREY

v_call: TRBV4-1
j_call: TRBJ2-7
cdr3_aa: ASSQVTGESYEQY

v_call: TRBV5-6
j_call: TRBJ1-5
cdr3_aa: ASSLAPAGGGSRPQH

v_call: TRBV5-6
j_call: TRBJ1-1
cdr3_aa: ASSLWGTGGSPEAF

v_call: TRBV19
j_call: TRBJ2-1
cdr3_aa: ASSRTSGASYNEQF

v_call: TRBV29-1
j_call: TRBJ1-1
cdr3_aa: SVPQGATEAF

v_call: TRBV6-6
j_call: TRBJ2-1
cdr3_aa: ASSLLLAGGSEQF

v_call: TRBV7-8
j_call: TRBJ2-7
cdr3_aa: ASSLGQVNEQY

v_call: TRBV28
j_call: TRBJ2-7
cdr3_aa: ASRYPSGDSYEQY

v_call: TRBV19
j_call: TRBJ2-1
cdr3_aa: ASSIAGEGYNEQF

v_call: TRBV11-2
j_call: TRBJ1-2
cdr3_aa: ASSLGPGRDYGYT

v_call: TRBV7-3
j_call: TRBJ2-6
cdr3_aa: ASSLSVAGANVLT

v_call: TRBV5-1
j_call: TRBJ2-5
cdr3_aa: ASRGSGARETQY

v_call: TRBV7-2
j_call: TRBJ2-5
cdr3_aa: ASSLSRGRPY

v_call: TRBV5-1
j_call: TRBJ2-5
cdr3_aa: ASSLGAGETQY

v_call: TRBV11-3
j_call: TRBJ2-7
cdr3_aa: ASKGTGGREQY

v_call: TRBV7-2
j_call: TRBJ2-2
cdr3_aa: ASSRGGSAGELF

v_call: TRBV24-1
j_call: TRBJ2-7
cdr3_aa: ATSDLKDSGYEQY

v_call: TRBV6-5
j_call: TRBJ2-5
cdr3_aa: ASRTFPGAETQY

v_call: TRBV7-9
j_call: TRBJ2-4
cdr3_aa: ASSLWSGATYSKNIQY

v_call: TRBV28
j_call: TRBJ1-3
cdr3_aa: ASSTDREGNTIY

v_call: TRBV3-1/TRBV3-2
j_call: TRBJ2-2
cdr3_aa: ASSQGQGTGELF

v_call: TRBV5-1
j_call: TRBJ2-1
cdr3_aa: ASKEGSQGKGVQF

v_call: TRBV6-5
j_call: TRBJ1-5
cdr3_aa: ASSYSRRVNQPQH

v_call: TRBV11-3
j_call: TRBJ2-1
cdr3_aa: ASSGPGLKQF

v_call: TRBV19
j_call: TRBJ2-5
cdr3_aa: ASSVDGRSETQY

v_call: TRBV6-1
j_call: TRBJ1-6
cdr3_aa: ASSDSKRQGNSPLH

v_call: TRBV5-4
j_call: TRBJ1-2
cdr3_aa: ASSLVQEGYGYT

v_call: TRBV7-2
j_call: TRBJ2-3
cdr3_aa: ASSLAGLGQTTDTQY

v_call: TRBV7-2
j_call: TRBJ2-3
cdr3_aa: ASARASGAQGDTQY

v_call: TRBV9
j_call: TRBJ1-1
cdr3_aa: ASSVGHVGSNTEAF